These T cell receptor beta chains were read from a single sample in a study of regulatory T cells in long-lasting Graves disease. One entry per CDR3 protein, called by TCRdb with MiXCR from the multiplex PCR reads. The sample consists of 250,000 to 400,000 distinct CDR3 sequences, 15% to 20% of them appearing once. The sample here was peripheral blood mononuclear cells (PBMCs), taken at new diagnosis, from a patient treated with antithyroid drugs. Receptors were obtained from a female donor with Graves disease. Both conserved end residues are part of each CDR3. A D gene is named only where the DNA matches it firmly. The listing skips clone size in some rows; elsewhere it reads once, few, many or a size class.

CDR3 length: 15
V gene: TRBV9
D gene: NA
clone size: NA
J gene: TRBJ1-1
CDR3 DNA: TGTGCCAGCAGCATTCAGACGGGGGGAAACACTGAAGCTTTCTTT
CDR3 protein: CASSIQTGGNTEAFF

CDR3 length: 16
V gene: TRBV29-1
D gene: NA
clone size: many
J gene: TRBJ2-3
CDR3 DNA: TGCAGCGTTGAACGGGTATGGGGGAGGATGACAGATACGCAGTATTTT
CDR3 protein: CSVERVWGRMTDTQYF

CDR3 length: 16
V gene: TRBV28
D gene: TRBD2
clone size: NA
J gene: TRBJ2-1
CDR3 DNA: TGTGCCAGCAGTTTACTTGCTAGCGGGAGATACAGTGAGCAGTTCTTC
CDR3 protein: CASSLLASGRYSEQFF

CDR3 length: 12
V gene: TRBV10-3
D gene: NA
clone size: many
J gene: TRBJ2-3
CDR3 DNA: TGTGCCATCAGGGGTATGTCAGATACGCAGTATTTT
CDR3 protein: CAIRGMSDTQYF

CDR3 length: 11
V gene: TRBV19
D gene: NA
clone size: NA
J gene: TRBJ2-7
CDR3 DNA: TGTGCCAGTAGTATGGGGCGGGGGCAGTACTTC
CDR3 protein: CASSMGRGQYF

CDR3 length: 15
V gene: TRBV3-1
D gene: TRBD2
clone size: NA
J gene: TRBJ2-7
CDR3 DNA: TGTGCCAGCAGCCCTCATCCAGCGGGAGACAACGAGCAGTACTTC
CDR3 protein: CASSPHPAGDNEQYF

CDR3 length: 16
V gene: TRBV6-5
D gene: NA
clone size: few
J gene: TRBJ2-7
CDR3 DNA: TGTGCCAGCAGTTACTTCTACCCGACAGGTTCCTACGAGCAGTACTTC
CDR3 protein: CASSYFYPTGSYEQYF

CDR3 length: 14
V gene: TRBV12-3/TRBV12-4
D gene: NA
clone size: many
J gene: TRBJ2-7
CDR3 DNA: TGTGCCAGCAGTGAGCTTGCGGGAACCTACGAGCAGTACTTC
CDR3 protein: CASSELAGTYEQYF

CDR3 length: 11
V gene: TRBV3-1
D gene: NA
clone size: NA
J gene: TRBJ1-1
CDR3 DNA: TGTGCCAGCAGCCAGGGTAGTAGAGCTTTCTTT
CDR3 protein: CASSQGSRAFF

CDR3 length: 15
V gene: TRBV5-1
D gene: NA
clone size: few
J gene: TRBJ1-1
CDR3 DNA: TGCGCCAGCACCCGAATGGGGGGGGGCGGCACTGAAGCTTTCTTT
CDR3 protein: CASTRMGGGGTEAFF

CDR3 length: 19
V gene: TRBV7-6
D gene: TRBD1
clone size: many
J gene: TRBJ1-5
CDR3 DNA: TGTGCCAGCAGCTACCACCCGGGACAGGGGGAATTCGGCAATCAGCCCCAGCATTTT
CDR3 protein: CASSYHPGQGEFGNQPQHF

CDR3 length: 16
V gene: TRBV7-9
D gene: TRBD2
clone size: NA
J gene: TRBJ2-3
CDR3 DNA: TGTGCCAGCAGCCTTTTCGAGCGGGACCCCACAGATACGCAGTATTTT
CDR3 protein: CASSLFERDPTDTQYF

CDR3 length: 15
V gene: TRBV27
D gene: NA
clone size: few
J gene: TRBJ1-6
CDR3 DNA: TGTGCCAGCACCACCTCCGGGCGGTATAATTCACCCCTCCACTTT
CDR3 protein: CASTTSGRYNSPLHF

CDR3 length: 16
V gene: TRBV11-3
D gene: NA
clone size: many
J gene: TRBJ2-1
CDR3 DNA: TGTGCCAGCAGCTTAGGGGTGGGGAGCTCCTACAATGAGCAGTTCTTC
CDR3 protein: CASSLGVGSSYNEQFF

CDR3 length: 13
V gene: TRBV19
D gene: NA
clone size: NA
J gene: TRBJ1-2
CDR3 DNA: TGTGCCAGTAGTATCAAGGGGCTCTATGGCTACACCTTC
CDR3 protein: CASSIKGLYGYTF

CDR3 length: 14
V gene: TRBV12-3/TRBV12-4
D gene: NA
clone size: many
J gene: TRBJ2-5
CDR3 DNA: TGTGCCAGCAGTTTCTCGGGGACCGCCGAGACCCAGTACTTC
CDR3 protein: CASSFSGTAETQYF

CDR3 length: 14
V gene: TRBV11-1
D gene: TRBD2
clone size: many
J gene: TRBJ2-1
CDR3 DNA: TGTGCCAGCAGCGCAGCGGGATCCGGGGATGAGCAGTTCTTC
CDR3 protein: CASSAAGSGDEQFF

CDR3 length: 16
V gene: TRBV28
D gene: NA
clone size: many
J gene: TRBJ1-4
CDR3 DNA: TGTGCCAGCAGTGCAGTCCCGGGGGCAACTAATGAAAAACTGTTTTTT
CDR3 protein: CASSAVPGATNEKLFF